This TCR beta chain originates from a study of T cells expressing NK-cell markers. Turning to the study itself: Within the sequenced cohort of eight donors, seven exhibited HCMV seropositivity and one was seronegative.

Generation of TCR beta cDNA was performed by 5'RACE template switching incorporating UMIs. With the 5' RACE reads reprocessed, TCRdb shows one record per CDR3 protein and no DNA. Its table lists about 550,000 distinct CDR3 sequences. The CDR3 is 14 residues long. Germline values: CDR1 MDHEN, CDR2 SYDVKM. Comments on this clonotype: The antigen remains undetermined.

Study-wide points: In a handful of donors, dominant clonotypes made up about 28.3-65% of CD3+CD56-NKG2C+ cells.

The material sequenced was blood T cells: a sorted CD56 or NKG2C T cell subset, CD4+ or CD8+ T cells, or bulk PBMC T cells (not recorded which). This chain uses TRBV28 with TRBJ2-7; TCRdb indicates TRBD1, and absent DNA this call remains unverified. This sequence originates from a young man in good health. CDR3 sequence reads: CASSPDRKLYEQYF.